Listed here is a single T cell receptor (beta chain). Its antigen is still unknown. The data were taken from a study of cytomegalovirus exposure and HLA in healthy donors. Findings and limits, study-wide: Clonal expansion, a later analysis showed, was greater in HLA-associated TCR beta chains than in equally common others. Among TCR beta chains, those listed as cytomegalovirus-associated numbered over 150.

V was cut by 6 bases and J by 4 bases, with 15 bases left in between. The CDR3 is made up of 13 amino acids. Germline V CDR1 and CDR2: SQVTM, ANQGSEA. Both 60 Vbeta primers and 13 Jbeta primers went into the PCR. The protocol was immunoSEQ multiplex PCR, while the TCRdb copy is restricted to in-frame clones and leaves out a portion. The sample includes around 200,000 clones. This sequence joins TRBV29-1 and TRBJ1-1, with a possible D match to TRBD1 (6 bases). This TCR was recovered from a young woman in good health and CMV-seropositive. The sequenced material came from PBMCs. The CDR3 loop reads CSVGGGMGTEAFF. DNA for the CDR3: TGCAGCGTGGGAGGGGGTATGGGCACTGAAGCTTTCTTT.